This T cell receptor beta chain was profiled in a study of shared clonotypes between healthy human individuals (dated by TCRdb to the early 2020s). With regard to the full study: A few men and a couple of women, aged 18 to 49 years, made up the cohort. For each donor, CD4 naive and CD4 memory were each given three plates, CD8 naive was given two plates, and CD8 memory was given one plate. To estimate repertoire size and how much clonotype sharing occurs between individuals, the study deeply sequenced the blood TCR repertoires of five healthy adults. Libraries were prepared and TCR repertoires were sequenced by different laboratories using diverse techniques, in order to increase sequencing depth and limit assay-specific biases. Each donor's leukapheresis produced roughly between roughly 0.85 and 10 billion PBMCs. Study-wide conclusions, independent of this receptor: Even with the large sequencing depth, rarefaction of the sorted-subset datasets indicated that sequencing was incomplete. Larger estimated clonotype richness was generally found for naive subsets than for memory subsets. Based on pairwise subsampling, the degree of clonotype sharing among donors was expected to be affected by sequencing depth. When several donors were compared, the shared fraction of clonotypes was about 5.2% for naive CD4, more than 3% for naive CD8, 2.3% for memory CD4, and 0.35% to 0.4% for memory CD8. The small number of donors limited the genetic and exposure-history diversity represented. Clonotypes shared by all four sorted-subset donors showed higher generation probabilities than non-shared clonotypes. Sampling was restricted to blood, and TCR repertoires in tissue are likely to differ from TCR repertoires in blood.

TCR CDR3 regions were amplified from genomic DNA by multiplex PCR using the deep immunoSEQ assay. Genomic DNA extracted from each cell subset was distributed evenly over all wells of several immunoSEQ 96-well plates, and each plate served as one replicate. For sorted subsets, approximately 0.2 ug of genomic DNA, equivalent to about 30,000 T cell genomes, went into each replicate PCR. Purified libraries were quantified with a Qubit 3.0 fluorometer, sized on a Bioanalyzer 2100, and re-quantified with the KAPA Library Quantification kit. Every immunoSEQ 96-well plate was sequenced on a dedicated single-read 150-cycle Illumina NextSeq 550 flow cell. Processing in the source paper ran as follows. Because the immunoSEQ output held only junctional sequences and lacked quality scores, the filtering could not match the filtering applied to full-length reads. Sequences were annotated with PyIR, a Python wrapper for IgBLAST v1.9, and V/J genes and CDR3 were assigned using IMGT germline references. Reads with weak V/J assignments (E-value above 1e-6), missing CDR3, stop codons, out-of-frame junctions, or ambiguous translated residues were removed. V3J clonotypes were defined as sequences sharing the same inferred V gene, J gene, and CDR3 amino acid sequence. The percentage overlap between two repertoires was calculated by dividing the number of shared unique clonotypes by the size of the smaller repertoire. Three approaches were used to assess repertoire richness: RTK rarefaction, the Chao1 estimator, and Recon v2.1 estimates of unobserved clonotypes. For all TCRbeta clonotypes obtained by the gDNA method from a few donors, generation probabilities were computed with OLGA. Drawn from immuneACCESS, this table holds only the in-frame rearrangements with V and J called that TCRdb kept. Clones are partly lost; checked studies trace under half to an unresolved V gene and leave the rest unexplained. That table supplies the V and J calls and clone size; D and trimming were determined from the DNA. This sample has about 1,800,000 clones in its table, and less than 95% of those were observed once. Roughly 1% of the sample is in the top ten clones.

CD8 naive samples were CD45RO-negative cells positively selected for CCR7, giving a CD45RA+CCR7+ population that excluded TemRA cells. Healthy HIV-negative adults with no recently reported acute infections or vaccinations were included as donors. Every donor was a Caucasian adult living in Nashville, Tennessee, USA. Blood was collected by leukapheresis, and PBMCs were isolated by Ficoll-Histopaque density gradient centrifugation and then cryopreserved in liquid nitrogen vapor phase. Analytical flow cytometry was used to check the purity and quantity of each magnetically sorted T cell population. Genomic DNA was isolated from each sorted fraction and quantified by UV absorbance on a Nanodrop 2000c. Between the V and J ends, shortened by 3 bases and 3 bases respectively, the junction contains 18 bases. As encoded in the germline V gene (reference sequence), CDR1 is SGHNT while CDR2 is YYREEE. Inclusive of the bounding cysteine and phenylalanine, the CDR3 is 16 residues long. Solely the CDR3 DNA is kept, with 48 bases framed from the first base.

Details on this clone: Which antigen it targets is not known. No base qualities exist here, and no much larger clone lies one base off it.

The sample was naive CD8+ T cells sorted from blood. This specimen's cell subset or site label, per the study, means: CD45RA+CCR7+. Rearrangement joined TRBV5-4 to TRBJ1-2; tentative D gene TRBD1, with 5 bases matching. The TCR was taken from a man aged 18 to 29 in good health. The DNA reads TGTGCCAGCAGCTCCAGATTTGTAGGGGCCGACTATGGCTACACCTTC. The translation is CASSSRFVGADYGYTF.